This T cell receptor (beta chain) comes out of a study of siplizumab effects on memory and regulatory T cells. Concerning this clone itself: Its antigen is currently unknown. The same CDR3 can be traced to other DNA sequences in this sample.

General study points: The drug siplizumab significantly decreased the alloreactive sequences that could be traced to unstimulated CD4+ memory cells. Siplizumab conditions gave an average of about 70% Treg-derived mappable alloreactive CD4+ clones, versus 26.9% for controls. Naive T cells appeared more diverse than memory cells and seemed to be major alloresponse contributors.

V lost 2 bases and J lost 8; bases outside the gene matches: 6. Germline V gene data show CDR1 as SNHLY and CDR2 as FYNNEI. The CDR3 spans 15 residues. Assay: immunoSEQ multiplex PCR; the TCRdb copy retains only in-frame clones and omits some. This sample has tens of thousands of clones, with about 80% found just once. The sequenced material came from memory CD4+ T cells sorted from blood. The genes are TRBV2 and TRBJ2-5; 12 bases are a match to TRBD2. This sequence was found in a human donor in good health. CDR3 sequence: CASSELAGGPGTQYF. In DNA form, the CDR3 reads TGTGCCAGCAGTGAACTAGCGGGGGGGCCGGGAACCCAGTACTTC.